The 27 T cell receptor beta chains given below trace back to one sample, sequenced in a study of cytomegalovirus exposure and HLA in healthy donors. This PCR relied on a set of 60 Vbeta primers and 13 Jbeta primers. TCRdb keeps only in-frame clones here, not all; method: immunoSEQ multiplex PCR. The data show about 140,000 clones, around 78% seen once. The sequenced material came from PBMCs. These receptors were obtained from a woman between 18 and 30 years old in good health and CMV-seropositive.

This chain connects TRBV4-2 to TRBJ1-2, with a possible D match to TRBD1 (5 bases). Trimming took off 3 bases at V and 1 base at J, with 9 bases between the two ends. The CDR3 extends over 14 amino acids. Germline lookup yields CDR1 LGHNA and CDR2 YNFKEQ. Here the CDR3 reads CASSHPRDNYGYTF. In DNA, the CDR3 is TGTGCCAGCAGCCATCCCAGGGATAACTATGGCTACACCTTC.

J is TRBJ2-7 and V is TRBV6-4; the match to TRBD1 covers 9 bases. CDR1 is MRHNA, CDR2 SNTAGT, per germline. This CDR3 contains 16 residues. V gave up 4 bases and J gave up 0 bases; unmatched junction bases: 7. CDR3 in amino acids: CASSAEPGQGSYEQYF. DNA for the CDR3: TGTGCCAGCAGTGCCGAACCGGGACAGGGCTCCTACGAGCAGTACTTC.

V is TRBV28 and J is TRBJ2-7; TRBD1 agrees at 8 bases. With V trimmed by 3 bases and J by 4 bases, 2 bases remained unmatched. The germline CDR1 and CDR2 sequences are MDHEN and SYDVKM. This CDR3 region has 13 residues. The CDR3 sequence: CASSFRTGYEQYF. DNA for the CDR3: TGTGCCAGCAGTTTCAGGACAGGGTACGAGCAGTACTTC.

The chain joins TRBV6-1 to TRBJ1-1, with 8 bases identical to TRBD1. Germline CDR1 MNHNS, CDR2 SASEGT. The V and J ends lost 5 bases and 6 bases, in that order; junction bases with no gene match: 8. This CDR3 region has 14 residues. The CDR3 sequence: CASSPRTGSAEAFF. The CDR3 DNA sequence: TGTGCCAGCAGTCCCCGGACAGGGTCGGCTGAAGCTTTCTTT.

The CDR3 nucleotides are TGTGCCACCAGCCGAGGAGACTCTGGGGCCAACGTCCTGACTTTC. It is translated as CATSRGDSGANVLTF. The rearrangement joins TRBV15 to TRBJ2-6, with unresolved D. The CDR3 spans 15 residues. The germline CDR1 and CDR2 sequences are LNHNV and YYDKDF (reference sequence). Between the trimmed V and J ends, which lost 5 bases and 0 bases, there was a span of 8 bases.

The V gene is TRBV10-2, the J gene TRBJ2-7; 7 positions agree with TRBD1. Trimming at V came to 4 bases and at J to 7 bases, leaving 13 bases not matched to a gene. Germline V gene lookup returns CDR1 WSHSY and CDR2 SAAADI. CDR3 size: 15 residues. In DNA form, the CDR3 reads TGCGCCAGCAGTGGCGACAGGGCCTCGTCGGAGGAGCAGTACTTC. This translates into CASSGDRASSEEQYF.

This chain joins TRBV25-1 and TRBJ2-7; 9 bases agree with TRBD1. From germline, CDR1 is MGHDK and CDR2 SYGVNS. J lost 0 bases, V lost 8 bases, and 2 bases had no gene match. The CDR3 loop spans 13 amino acids. The CDR3 is CASGQGPSYEQYF. The CDR3 region has the DNA TGTGCCAGCGGACAGGGGCCCTCCTACGAGCAGTACTTC.

The chain carries TRBV18 and TRBJ1-6; D gene ambiguous. Germline loops: CDR1 KGHSH, CDR2 LQKENI. The CDR3 consists of 19 residues. V dropped 3 bases and J dropped 1 base, with 19 bases sitting between them. CDR3 region: CASSPRWQEAGSYNSPLHF. Here the CDR3 DNA reads TGTGCCAGCTCACCTAGGTGGCAGGAAGCGGGTTCCTATAATTCACCCCTCCACTTT.

This sequence joins TRBV29-1 and TRBJ1-1, with 9 bases fitting TRBD1. Trimming cost V 3 bases and J 3 bases; bases outside gene matches: 5. The germline CDR1 and CDR2 sequences are SQVTM and ANQGSEA. This CDR3 has 14 residues. CDR3 in amino acids: CSVDTGGRYTEAFF. The CDR3 coding sequence is TGCAGCGTTGACACAGGGGGCAGGTACACTGAAGCTTTCTTT. Complete variable domain (other parts from reference TRBV29-1 and TRBJ1-1): SAVISQKPSRDICQRGTSLTIQCQVDSQVTMMFWYRQQPGQSLTLIATANQGSEATYESGFVIDKFPISRPNLTFSTLTVSNMSPEDSSIYLCSVDTGGRYTEAFFGQGTRLTVV.

The chain joins TRBV18 to TRBJ1-6; D perhaps matches TRBD1 (6 bases). CDR1 is KGHSH, CDR2 LQKENI, per germline. This CDR3 comprises 17 residues. V shed 6 bases and J shed 7 bases, with 22 bases lying between them. CDR3 in DNA: TGTGCCAGCTCCCATTACTCCGGGACGAGGGGGAATTCACCCCTCCACTTT. This translates into CASSHYSGTRGNSPLHF.

This clone showed up just a few times. The rearrangement links TRBV18 to TRBJ2-3; possible D gene TRBD1, 5 bases. Trimming took off 2 bases at V and 5 bases at J, with 11 bases between the two ends. The CDR3 runs to 14 residues. Germline V CDR1 and CDR2: KGHSH, LQKENI. The CDR3 region is CASSPLGQGDTQYF. As DNA, the CDR3 is TGTGCCAGCTCACCATTGGGGCAGGGAGATACGCAGTATTTT. Full variable domain (outside the CDR3, taken from reference TRBV18 and TRBJ2-3): NAGVMQNPRHLVRRRGQEARLRCSPMKGHSHVYWYRQLPEEGLKFMVYLQKENIIDESGMPKERFSAEFPKEGPSILRIQQVVRGDSAAYFCASSPLGQGDTQYFGPGTRLTVL.

The chain is built from TRBV28 and TRBJ1-5; 9 nucleotides agree with TRBD1. Losses at the gene ends were 7 bases for V and 0 bases for J; bases not matched to a gene: 16. This CDR3 spans 19 amino acids. Germline V lookup: CDR1 MDHEN, CDR2 SYDVKM. CDR3 nucleotides: TGTGCCAGCAACTCTCCCCGGGACAGGGAGAGGAATAGCAATCAGCCCCAGCATTTT. It translates to CASNSPRDRERNSNQPQHF.

The chain has TRBV10-3 and TRBJ1-5, with TRBD1 matching over 7 bases. The germline V gene has CDR1 ENHRY and CDR2 SYGVKD. CDR3 length equals 14 residues. The junction had 5 bases not matched to a gene; V was cut back by 5 bases and J by 4 bases. The CDR3 sequence: CAISSRQGNQPQHF. CDR3 coding DNA: TGTGCCATCAGTTCCCGACAGGGTAATCAGCCCCAGCATTTT.

J is TRBJ2-1 and V is TRBV4-1, with D possibly being TRBD2 (5 bases). Trimming stripped 4 bases from V and 9 bases from J, with 19 bases between. Germline V CDR1 and CDR2: MGHRA, YSYEKL. There are 15 residues in the CDR3. This chain's CDR3 is CASSPLQRLAGEQFF. For the CDR3, the DNA is TGCGCCAGCAGCCCTTTACAACGCCTAGCCGGTGAGCAGTTCTTC.

The V gene is TRBV19, the J gene TRBJ2-3, with 11 bases fitting TRBD2. Germline-derived CDR1 and CDR2 are LNHDA and SQIVND (reference sequence). The CDR3 is made up of 17 amino acids. Trimming at V came to 5 bases and at J to 2 bases, leaving 9 bases not matched to a gene. Here the CDR3 reads CASSPQTSGAFTDTQYF. The CDR3 region has the DNA TGTGCCAGTAGTCCTCAGACTAGCGGGGCATTCACAGATACGCAGTATTTT. Full variable domain (missing parts from reference TRBV19 and TRBJ2-3): DGGITQSPKYLFRKEGQNVTLSCEQNLNHDAMYWYRQDPGQGLRLIYYSQIVNDFQKGDIAEGYSVSREKKESFPLTVTSAQKNPTAFYLCASSPQTSGAFTDTQYFGPGTRLTVL.

The J gene is TRBJ1-2, the V gene TRBV5-6; a possible D gene is TRBD1 (6 bases). Germline CDR1 is SGHDT and CDR2 is YYEEEE. Trimming cost V 0 bases and J 3 bases, with 6 bases left between them. The CDR3 is made up of 13 amino acids. CDR3 in amino acids: CASSLAGDYGYTF. CDR3 nucleotides: TGTGCCAGCAGCTTGGCAGGGGACTATGGCTACACCTTC.

V and J are TRBV7-9 and TRBJ1-1, with D uncertain. Germline CDR1 reads SEHNR; CDR2 reads FQNEAQ (reference sequence). V dropped 5 bases and J dropped 1 base, with 8 bases sitting between them. This CDR3 has 13 amino acids. CDR3 bases: TGTGCCAGCAGCAGGACTGGGAACACTGAAGCTTTCTTT. Encoded protein: CASSRTGNTEAFF.

V gene TRBV5-1 combines with J gene TRBJ1-1; 7 bases map to TRBD1. This CDR3 contains 15 residues. Trimming took 4 bases from V and 1 from J; bases not matched to a gene: 7. The germline V gene has CDR1 SGHRS and CDR2 YFSETQ. The CDR3 DNA reads as TGCGCCAGCAGCCCAAACACAGGGGCGAACACTGAAGCTTTCTTT. It yields the protein CASSPNTGANTEAFF.

J is TRBJ2-7 and V is TRBV27, with 11 bases lining up with TRBD1. Trimming at V came to 6 bases and at J to 9 bases, leaving 13 bases not matched to a gene. Germline V lookup: CDR1 MNHEY, CDR2 SMNVEV (reference sequence). The CDR3 totals 15 residues. The CDR3 spells CASSPTDRGPGGQYF. The DNA of the CDR3 is TGTGCCAGCAGCCCGACGGACAGGGGGCCGGGCGGGCAGTACTTC.

The rearrangement links TRBV5-1 to TRBJ1-3, with unresolved D. Looked up from germline, CDR1 is SGHRS and CDR2 is YFSETQ. Trimming removed 0 bases at V and 4 bases at J, with 17 bases between. The CDR3 runs to 17 residues. CDR3: CASSLELLGPGGNTIYF. The DNA of the CDR3 is TGCGCCAGCAGCTTGGAGTTGCTTGGGCCGGGAGGAAACACCATATATTTT.

Details on this clone: Other DNA sequences in this sample translate to the same CDR3. The rearrangement joins TRBV19 to TRBJ2-7; tentative D call: TRBD2 (5 bases). Germline loops: CDR1 LNHDA, CDR2 SQIVND (reference sequence). The CDR3 length is 13 residues. Trimming shortened V by 3 bases and J by 2 bases, and 8 bases separated the two germline ends. CDR3 sequence (DNA): TGTGCCAGTAGTATCCGGGGAACCTACGAGCAGTACTTC. This gives the protein CASSIRGTYEQYF.

This chain uses TRBV14 with TRBJ2-7; TRBD1 is a possible D gene (6 bases). CDR1 is SGHDN and CDR2 is FVKESK in the germline V gene. V was pared by 1 base and J by 2 bases, with 18 bases between. The CDR3 spans 17 residues. CDR3 in amino acids: CASSQAGWTDQAYEQYF. The CDR3 DNA sequence: TGTGCCAGCAGCCAAGCCGGTTGGACAGATCAAGCCTACGAGCAGTACTTC. The whole variable domain, filled in from reference TRBV14 and TRBJ2-7, reads EAGVTQFPSHSVIEKGQTVTLRCDPISGHDNLYWYRRVMGKEIKFLLHFVKESKQDESGMPNNRFLAERTGGTYSTLKVQPAELEDSGVYFCASSQAGWTDQAYEQYFGPGTRLTVT.

V and J are TRBV6-5 and TRBJ1-1, with 7 nucleotides matching TRBD1. Unmatched junction bases numbered 9, after V lost 8 bases and J lost 0 bases. The CDR3 is made up of 15 amino acids. The germline V gene encodes CDR1 MNHEY and CDR2 SVGAGI. As DNA, the CDR3 is TGTGCCAGCGAACGGGGCAGGGGGATGAACACTGAAGCTTTCTTT. Protein: CASERGRGMNTEAFF.

The V gene is TRBV27, the J gene TRBJ1-2, with TRBD1 as a possible D gene (5 bases). The germline V gene has CDR1 MNHEY and CDR2 SMNVEV (reference sequence). Trimming took off 4 bases at V and 4 bases at J, with 13 bases between the two ends. This CDR3 is 14 amino acids long. CDR3: CASSSNGGVYGYTF. The CDR3, as DNA: TGTGCCAGCAGTTCAAACGGGGGGGTCTATGGCTACACCTTC.

The chain recombines TRBV7-9 with TRBJ2-7; perhaps TRBD1 as D (6 bases). CDR1 is SEHNR, CDR2 FQNEAQ, per germline (reference sequence). This CDR3 spans 13 amino acids. Trimming left V 4 bases short and J 2 bases short, with 9 bases between. The CDR3 nucleotides read TGTGCCAGCAGCTCCGCAGGGGCCTACGAGCAGTACTTC. Residues: CASSSAGAYEQYF.

The chain links TRBV14 to TRBJ2-1; TRBD2 matches 8 bases. With 2 bases clipped from V and 0 bases from J, the junction kept 6 bases outside the gene matches. Germline CDR1 SGHDN, CDR2 FVKESK. The CDR3 is made up of 17 amino acids. The DNA of the CDR3 is TGTGCCAGCAGCCAACTTAGCGGGGCCATCTCCTACAATGAGCAGTTCTTC. Protein product: CASSQLSGAISYNEQFF.

The rearrangement uses TRBV19 and TRBJ2-7; TRBD1 is a possible D gene (5 bases). The germline V gene encodes CDR1 LNHDA and CDR2 SQIVND (reference sequence). V shed 8 bases and J shed 4 bases, with 12 bases lying between them. This CDR3 is built from 12 residues. CDR3 sequence reads: CASGAREYEQYF. In DNA, the CDR3 is TGTGCCAGTGGGGCCAGGGAATACGAGCAGTACTTC.